This T cell receptor (beta chain) originates from a study of T cell repertoires in cytomegalovirus infection (dated by TCRdb to about 2019). For context, the study as a whole: Recently identified HLA-C-restricted CMV epitopes, whose presentation resists viral immunomodulation, were targeted by peptide stimulations together with well-studied HLA-B-restricted epitopes. Donor HLA type was relevant to the analysis, because carriage of CMV infection together with the matching HLA type was indicated by public TCR beta signatures. General conclusions and limits of the study: Carriers of CMV infection plus the relevant HLA type were discriminated by the cumulative frequency of public TCR beta family members in the study cohort and in an independent roughly 340-donor cohort. The ex vivo response was dominated by HLA-C-restricted CMV-specific TCR beta clonotypes, which also provided the single most frequent clonotype in two of eight donors.

The sample holds many counts of this clonotype. The antigen it recognizes is unknown. Qualities for individual bases were not recorded, and no much larger clone is one base off. The treatment or condition label, as the study defines it: in vitro stimulation with specific CMV peptide epitopes to enrich CMV-specific T cells. Taken from cysteine to phenylalanine, the CDR3 has 16 residues. Of all the DNA, just the CDR3 is kept, 48 bases in frame from base 1. CDR1 and CDR2, looked up from the germline V gene, are SGHVS and FNYEAQ. After removal of 5 bases from V and 0 bases from J, the junction retains 6 bases not matched to a gene. For sequencing, an Illumina HiSeq 1500 was employed. TCRdb handled the public reads itself, with Q25 trimming in fastp and clone calling in MiXCR, and kept productive beta chains. Identical CDR3 protein sequences are pooled into one entry, listed with their most common genes and DNA. This sample lists 700,000 to 950,000 distinct CDR3 sequences; 32% were detected once. Around 12% of the sample is in the top ten clones.

The sample was cultured CD8+ T cells from PBMCs, taken from culture after CMV antigen stimulation. This sequence originates from a human donor in good health (CMV status not recorded). Some clones in this sample may be carry-over from other donors' samples. The V and J genes are TRBV7-6 and TRBJ1-4; TRBD1 fits 7 bases in the junction. CDR3 sequence: CASSAKDRSTNEKLFF. Here is the DNA: TGTGCCAGCAGCGCAAAGGACAGGTCAACTAATGAAAAACTGTTTTTT.